Listed here are 13 T cell receptor beta chains from one sample, sequenced in a study of cytomegalovirus exposure and HLA in healthy donors. The study ran its PCR with 60 Vbeta and 13 Jbeta primers. The assay was immunoSEQ multiplex PCR, and TCRdb's table has in-frame clones only and misses some. This table has about 220,000 clones, over 65% appearing once. Sequenced: PBMCs. These receptors all stem from a man in his late teens or twenties in good health and CMV-seronegative.

This rearrangement joins TRBV27 to TRBJ1-4; the D is unclear. Germline CDR1 is MNHEY and CDR2 is SMNVEV (reference sequence). Trimming left V 0 bases short and J 3 bases short, with 5 bases between. The CDR3 is made up of 14 amino acids. The CDR3 DNA sequence: TGTGCCAGCAGTTTATCCAGGTCTAATGAAAAACTGTTTTTT. It translates to CASSLSRSNEKLFF.

This clone is a singleton in its sample. The sample carries other DNA sequences with the same CDR3. In nucleotides, the CDR3 is TGTGCCTGGAGTGCCCAGGGAGATACGCAGTATTTT. Its protein product is CAWSAQGDTQYF. V and J are TRBV30 and TRBJ2-3; TRBD1 might be the D (5 bases). The V end was cut by 1 base, the J end by 5 bases, with 7 bases between. CDR3 size: 12 residues. Germline V gives CDR1 GTSNPN, CDR2 SVGIG (reference sequence).

The V gene is TRBV27, the J gene TRBJ1-1, with D tentatively TRBD1 (6 bases). Trimming left V 8 bases short and J 10 bases short, with 14 bases between. CDR1 is MNHEY, CDR2 SMNVEV, per germline (reference sequence). The CDR3 extends over 11 amino acids. DNA for the CDR3: TGTGCCAGCCTTTTTGGGGGCACAGCTTTCTTT. Translating it yields CASLFGGTAFF.

The rearrangement links TRBV28 to TRBJ1-5, with 7 bases fitting TRBD1. Trimming took 6 bases from V and 15 from J; bases not matched to a gene: 11. The CDR3 covers 12 residues. Germline loops: CDR1 MDHEN, CDR2 SYDVKM. In DNA, the CDR3 is TGTGCCAGCAGATCTACGGACAGGCGCCGGCATTTT. Translated, it gives CASRSTDRRRHF.

V gene TRBV5-1 combines with J gene TRBJ1-2, with a possible D match to TRBD1 (5 bases). CDR1 is SGHRS and CDR2 is YFSETQ in the germline V gene. Trimming cost V 5 bases and J 3 bases, with 14 bases left between them. This CDR3 has 14 amino acids. CDR3 sequence reads: CASRPIGADYGYTF. The DNA for the CDR3 is TGCGCCAGCAGGCCTATAGGGGCGGACTATGGCTACACCTTC.

This clone has just one count. The chain has TRBV5-6 and TRBJ1-5, with D possibly matching TRBD1 (5 bases). This CDR3 region has 13 residues. The V gene lost 1 base and the J gene lost 4 bases, with 6 bases spanning the gap. Germline CDR1 and CDR2: SGHDT and YYEEEE. In DNA, the CDR3 is TGTGCCAGCAGCTTGAAGGGGAATCAGCCCCAGCATTTT. Translation gives CASSLKGNQPQHF.

The chain links TRBV30 to TRBJ2-3; 7 bases match TRBD2. In germline, CDR1 is GTSNPN, CDR2 SVGIG (reference sequence). V lost 5 bases to trimming and J lost 1 base; unmatched junction nucleotides: 12. This CDR3 contains 16 residues. CDR3 region: CAWEWGGLPGTDTQYF. The CDR3 region has the DNA TGTGCCTGGGAGTGGGGGGGACTGCCAGGCACAGATACGCAGTATTTT.

This clone has just one count. This chain links TRBV6-5 with TRBJ2-2; D remains ambiguous. The CDR3 consists of 12 residues. V was clipped by 5 bases and J by 5 bases, with 6 bases between them. The germline V gene encodes CDR1 MNHEY and CDR2 SVGAGI. The CDR3 loop is CASSPRTGELFF. The CDR3 region has the DNA TGTGCCAGCAGTCCGAGGACCGGGGAGCTGTTTTTT.

This chain uses TRBV19 with TRBJ1-1; maybe TRBD1 (5 bases). The CDR3 consists of 13 residues. The germline V gene encodes CDR1 LNHDA and CDR2 SQIVND (reference sequence). Trimming left V 3 bases short and J 12 bases short, with 17 bases between. Here the CDR3 DNA reads TGTGCCAGTAGTATGGGGGACTCTCTCAAACCTTTCTTT. It codes for CASSMGDSLKPFF.

This chain uses TRBV28 with TRBJ2-3, with 7 bases lining up with TRBD2. This CDR3 has 16 residues. Trimming cost V 1 base and J 4 bases; bases outside gene matches: 8. In germline, CDR1 is MDHEN, CDR2 SYDVKM. The CDR3, as DNA: TGTGCCAGCAGTTTATTGGGCGGGAGAGGCTCAGATACGCAGTATTTT. Protein sequence: CASSLLGGRGSDTQYF.

The chain is built from TRBV28 and TRBJ1-2; unclear D gene. Germline values: CDR1 MDHEN, CDR2 SYDVKM. Trimming shortened V by 10 bases and J by 4 bases, and 13 bases separated the two germline ends. The CDR3 loop spans 12 amino acids. The CDR3 coding sequence is TGTGCCACTAACTACCTTTTCTATGGCTACACCTTC. This codes for CATNYLFYGYTF.

This chain connects TRBV15 to TRBJ1-5, with D possibly matching TRBD1 (5 bases). Looked up from germline, CDR1 is LNHNV and CDR2 is YYDKDF (reference sequence). V lost 0 bases to trimming and J lost 6 bases, with 15 bases between them. The CDR3 length is 16 residues. Here the CDR3 reads CATSRDSGAGGQPQHF. DNA of the CDR3: TGTGCCACCAGCAGAGATAGCGGGGCCGGAGGTCAGCCCCAGCATTTT.

The rearrangement joins TRBV30 to TRBJ1-2; TRBD1 agrees at 8 bases. This CDR3 is 12 amino acids long. The J segment lost 4 bases and the V segment lost 8 bases, leaving 6 bases of the junction unmatched. Germline V lookup: CDR1 GTSNPN, CDR2 SVGIG (reference sequence). CDR3 amino acids: CARDRSLYGYTF. In DNA, the CDR3 is TGTGCCCGGGACAGGTCTCTCTATGGCTACACCTTC.